This T cell receptor beta chain is drawn from a study of identical twins. Study results and limitations: Carriage of fewer insertions was seen in abundant cord blood beta clonotypes, whereas memory repertoires showed none. In drawing conclusions, the study used cross-sectional statistical analysis and did not follow the same donors.

There are 15 residues in the CDR3. V was clipped by 1 base and J by 0 bases, with 7 bases between them. The V gene's germline CDR1 is SGHTA and CDR2 FQGNSA. Healthy Caucasian donors formed the entire cohort. cDNA molecules carried unique molecular identifiers, and template switching added a universal primer site. One entry per CDR3 protein results from TCRdb running MiXCR on the 5' RACE reads. The repertoire holds about 690,000 distinct CDR3 sequences, with 5.5% to 7.5% as singletons. This clonotype was picked up a small number of times. Its matching antigen is unknown. The chain combines TRBV7-2 with TRBJ2-4; D unresolved. The sequence derives from a man in his late teens or twenties in good health. The sequenced material came from naive T cells sorted from blood. In DNA form, the CDR3 reads TGTGCCAGCAGCTTAGTCTTTACAGCCAAAAACATTCAGTACTTC. Protein sequence: CASSLVFTAKNIQYF.